The 21 T cell receptor beta chains below all came from one sample that was sequenced in a study of cytomegalovirus exposure and HLA in healthy donors. The PCR employed 60 Vbeta primers together with 13 Jbeta primers. Some clones are missing from TCRdb's copy, which holds only in-frame ones; the method was immunoSEQ multiplex PCR. The sample records around 210,000 clones, around four fifths being singletons. The sequenced material came from PBMCs. These receptors all stem from a boy between 10 and 17 years old in good health and CMV-seronegative.

The rearrangement joins TRBV7-6 to TRBJ2-3; 7 bases are a match to TRBD2. There are 17 residues in the CDR3. The V gene's germline CDR1 is SGHVS and CDR2 FNYEAQ. The J segment lost 0 bases and the V segment lost 4 bases, leaving 10 bases of the junction unmatched. The CDR3 nucleotides read TGTGCCAGCAGCTCCCGGACTAGGGGAACTAGCACAGATACGCAGTATTTT. Amino acid sequence: CASSSRTRGTSTDTQYF.

Written as DNA, the CDR3 is TGTGCCAGCAGTTTAGGCGGGGGGGCCGGGAATGAGCAGTTCTTC. Translation gives CASSLGGGAGNEQFF. The chain employs TRBV27 and TRBJ2-1; the match to TRBD2 covers 9 bases. Trimming cost V 2 bases and J 7 bases; bases outside gene matches: 6. The CDR3 loop spans 15 amino acids. Looked up from germline, CDR1 is MNHEY and CDR2 is SMNVEV (reference sequence).

The rearrangement uses TRBV7-2 and TRBJ2-7; TRBD1 might be the D (6 bases). Trimming pared 1 base from V and 6 bases from J, leaving 7 bases between. Germline CDR1 SGHTA, CDR2 FQGNSA. This CDR3 spans 12 amino acids. The CDR3 reads CASSLGGGEQYF. The CDR3 DNA sequence: TGTGCCAGCAGCTTAGGAGGGGGCGAGCAGTACTTC.

The chain is built from TRBV15 and TRBJ2-3; D may be TRBD1 (6 bases). Trimming shortened V by 4 bases and J by 2 bases, and 13 bases separated the two germline ends. CDR1 and CDR2 from the germline V gene are LNHNV and YYDKDF (reference sequence). The CDR3 loop spans 15 amino acids. CDR3 sequence: CATSKQQGYTDTQYF. The DNA of the CDR3 is TGTGCCACCAGCAAACAGCAGGGGTACACAGATACGCAGTATTTT. Supplemented by reference TRBV15 and TRBJ2-3, the full variable domain reads DAMVIQNPRYQVTQFGKPVTLSCSQTLNHNVMYWYQQKSSQAPKLLFHYYDKDFNNEADTPDNFQSRRPNTSFCFLDIRSPGLGDTAMYLCATSKQQGYTDTQYFGPGTRLTVL.

The chain employs TRBV5-1 and TRBJ2-3; D is possibly TRBD2 (6 bases). The CDR3 totals 16 residues. Germline CDR1 reads SGHRS; CDR2 reads YFSETQ. V was clipped by 0 bases and J by 4 bases, with 15 bases between them. This chain's CDR3 is CASSLAGRDRADTQYF. CDR3 sequence (DNA): TGCGCCAGCAGCTTGGCCGGGCGGGACCGAGCAGATACGCAGTATTTT.

V gene TRBV9 combines with J gene TRBJ2-2; TRBD1 might be the D (5 bases). This CDR3 has 17 amino acids. Germline lookup yields CDR1 SGDLS and CDR2 YYNGEE. V was trimmed by 0 bases and J by 4 bases, leaving 16 bases between them. The CDR3 reads CASSVEGQGLGTGELFF. DNA for the CDR3: TGTGCCAGCAGCGTAGAAGGCCAGGGCCTGGGCACCGGGGAGCTGTTTTTT.

This chain links TRBV5-4 with TRBJ1-1, with 8 bases that match TRBD1. Germline V gene data show CDR1 as SGHNT and CDR2 as YYREEE (reference sequence). V shed 4 bases, J shed 11 bases, and the junction held 13 bases outside the gene matches. The CDR3 spans 14 residues. This CDR3 reads CASSPRTGPREAFF. The DNA of the CDR3 is TGTGCCAGCAGCCCTAGGACAGGGCCCCGTGAGGCTTTCTTT.

In DNA form, the CDR3 reads TGTGCCACCAGCAGAGATGGGCACTCTGGAAACACCATATATTTT. This gives the protein CATSRDGHSGNTIYF. V usage is TRBV15 and J usage is TRBJ1-3; unclear D gene. V dropped 0 bases and J dropped 0 bases, with 6 bases sitting between them. Germline V gene lookup returns CDR1 LNHNV and CDR2 YYDKDF (reference sequence). The CDR3 is made up of 15 amino acids.

The genes are TRBV7-2 and TRBJ2-7; 16 nucleotides agree with TRBD2. CDR1 and CDR2 (germline): SGHTA, FQGNSA. Unmatched junction bases numbered 6, after V lost 2 bases and J lost 5 bases. CDR3 size: 17 residues. CDR3 region: CASSLTGTSGGADEQYF. CDR3 coding DNA: TGTGCCAGCAGCTTAACCGGGACTAGCGGGGGGGCCGACGAGCAGTACTTC.

This chain links TRBV6-6 with TRBJ2-2; TRBD2 aligns across 9 bases. This CDR3 is built from 16 residues. J was trimmed by 9 bases and V by 0 bases; bases with no gene match: 8. Germline assignment: CDR1 MNHNY and CDR2 SVGAGI (reference sequence). In DNA, the CDR3 is TGTGCCAGCAGTTACTCTTTTGGACTAGCGTTCCGGGAGCTGTTTTTT. This codes for CASSYSFGLAFRELFF.

The V and J genes are TRBV6-5 and TRBJ1-4; D gene ambiguous. The V gene's germline CDR1 is MNHEY and CDR2 SVGAGI. The CDR3 has 15 residues. Trimming pared 2 bases from V and 0 bases from J, leaving 7 bases between. CDR3 sequence reads: CASSYLPATNEKLFF. The CDR3, as DNA: TGTGCCAGCAGTTACCTACCTGCAACTAATGAAAAACTGTTTTTT.

V gene TRBV19 combines with J gene TRBJ1-5, with 9 nucleotides matching TRBD1. The CDR3 length is 17 residues. Germline values: CDR1 LNHDA, CDR2 SQIVND (reference sequence). The V and J ends lost 8 bases and 0 bases, in that order; junction bases with no gene match: 11. The CDR3 is CASSPGQGFLSNQPQHF. CDR3 nucleotides: TGTGCCAGTTCTCCGGGACAGGGTTTTCTTAGCAATCAGCCCCAGCATTTT.

The chain carries TRBV13 and TRBJ1-1; D uncertain. The germline CDR1 and CDR2 sequences are PRHDT and FYEKMQ (reference sequence). V was cut by 8 bases and J by 1 base, with 23 bases left in between. This CDR3 is built from 17 residues. The CDR3 DNA sequence: TGTGCCAGCCTGCGGTGGCTGCCACCCCGGCGGAACACTGAAGCTTTCTTT. Amino acids: CASLRWLPPRRNTEAFF.

This clone was seen only a few times. The gene calls are TRBV6-4 and TRBJ1-1; D is possibly TRBD1 (6 bases). Germline-derived CDR1 and CDR2 are MRHNA and SNTAGT. The CDR3 length is 12 residues. Deletions cut 6 bases from V and 10 bases from J, with 15 bases between. The CDR3, as DNA: TGTGCCAGCAGGACAAGGGGGAGTCGAGCTTTCTTT. Its translation: CASRTRGSRAFF.

This chain uses TRBV7-8 with TRBJ2-1, with 8 bases aligning to TRBD2. Germline lookup yields CDR1 SGHVS and CDR2 FQNEAQ. The CDR3 has 15 amino acids. Trimming removed 1 base from V and 7 bases from J; junction bases left unmatched: 6. The CDR3, as DNA: TGTGCCAGCAGCTTAGTTAGCGGGATGCGTAATGAGCAGTTCTTC. This sequence encodes CASSLVSGMRNEQFF.

This chain uses TRBV27 with TRBJ2-5, with D uncertain. The germline V gene encodes CDR1 MNHEY and CDR2 SMNVEV (reference sequence). This CDR3 region has 14 residues. V was pared by 5 bases and J by 5 bases, with 15 bases between. The chain's CDR3 is CASSPRVAWETQYF. Here the CDR3 DNA reads TGTGCCAGCAGTCCCCGGGTAGCTTGGGAGACCCAGTACTTC.

The rearrangement links TRBV9 to TRBJ2-3; 11 nucleotides agree with TRBD2. CDR3 size: 19 residues. The V segment lost 4 bases and the J segment 5 bases; nucleotides outside the gene matches: 18. The germline gives CDR1 SGDLS, CDR2 YYNGEE. The CDR3 reads CASSSPGLAELLLGDTQYF. DNA for the CDR3: TGTGCCAGCAGCTCCCCGGGACTAGCGGAACTCCTCCTGGGAGATACGCAGTATTTT. The whole variable domain, filled in from reference TRBV9 and TRBJ2-3, reads DSGVTQTPKHLITATGQRVTLRCSPRSGDLSVYWYQQSLDQGLQFLIQYYNGEERAKGNILERFSAQQFPDLHSELNLSSLELGDSALYFCASSSPGLAELLLGDTQYFGPGTRLTVL.

V usage is TRBV19 and J usage is TRBJ1-2, with TRBD1 matching 8 bases. Germline V gene data show CDR1 as LNHDA and CDR2 as SQIVND (reference sequence). J gave up 9 bases and V 10 bases, and 13 bases lay outside the gene matches. The CDR3 length is 13 residues. CDR3 loop: CATGTGQGGRYTF. The CDR3 bases are TGTGCCACCGGAACAGGACAGGGAGGCCGCTACACCTTC. The full variable domain, rest sourced from reference TRBV19 and TRBJ1-2, is DGGITQSPKYLFRKEGQNVTLSCEQNLNHDAMYWYRQDPGQGLRLIYYSQIVNDFQKGDIAEGYSVSREKKESFPLTVTSAQKNPTAFYLCATGTGQGGRYTFGSGTRLTVV.

The chain is built from TRBV15 and TRBJ2-3; tentative D call: TRBD1 (5 bases). The CDR3 length is 14 residues. Germline V gene sequence: CDR1 LNHNV, CDR2 YYDKDF (reference sequence). Trimming pared 3 bases from V and 4 bases from J, leaving 11 bases between. CDR3 protein: CATSSRLGADTQYF. In DNA, the CDR3 is TGTGCCACCAGCAGCCGGCTAGGGGCAGATACGCAGTATTTT.

V gene TRBV21-1 combines with J gene TRBJ2-2; the table's TRBD1 call for D was not verified on the DNA. TRBV21-1 is a recognized pseudogene. The CDR3 has 16 amino acids. The CDR3 coding sequence is TGTGCCAGCAGCAAAGTGAGAACAGGGGGTGATGGGGAGCTGTTTTTT. It translates to CASSKVRTGGDGELFF.

A word on this clone: A junction end diverges from the germline sequence, so it may reflect a read error. The chain employs TRBV7-9 and TRBJ1-2; 9 positions match TRBD1. Germline values: CDR1 SEHNR, CDR2 FQNEAQ (reference sequence). This CDR3 comprises 15 residues. The CDR3 sequence is CSSSSYTGGNYGYTF. The CDR3 nucleotides read TGTTCCAGCAGCTCGTACACAGGGGGCAACTATGGCTACACCTTC.